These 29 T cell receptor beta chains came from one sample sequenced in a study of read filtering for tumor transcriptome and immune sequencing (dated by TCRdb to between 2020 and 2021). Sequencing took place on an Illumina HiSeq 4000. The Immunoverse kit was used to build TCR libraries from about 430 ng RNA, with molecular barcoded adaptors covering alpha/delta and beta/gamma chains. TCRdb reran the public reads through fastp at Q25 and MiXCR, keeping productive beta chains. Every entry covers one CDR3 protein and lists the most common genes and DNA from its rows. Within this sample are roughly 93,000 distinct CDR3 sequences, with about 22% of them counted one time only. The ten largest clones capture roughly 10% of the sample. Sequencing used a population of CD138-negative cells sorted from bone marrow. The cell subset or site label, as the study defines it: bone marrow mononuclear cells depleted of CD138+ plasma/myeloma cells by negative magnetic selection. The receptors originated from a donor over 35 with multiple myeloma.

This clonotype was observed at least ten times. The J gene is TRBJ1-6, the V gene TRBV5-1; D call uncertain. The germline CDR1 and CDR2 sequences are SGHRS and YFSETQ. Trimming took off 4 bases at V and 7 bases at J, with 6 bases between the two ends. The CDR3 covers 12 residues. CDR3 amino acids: CASSRENSPLHF. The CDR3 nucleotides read TGCGCCAGCAGCCGTGAGAATTCACCCCTCCACTTT.

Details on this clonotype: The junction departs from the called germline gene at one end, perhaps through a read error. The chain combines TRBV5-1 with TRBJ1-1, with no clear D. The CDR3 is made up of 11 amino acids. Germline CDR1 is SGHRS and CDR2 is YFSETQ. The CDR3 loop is CAGSDSTEASF. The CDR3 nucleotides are TGCGCCGGCAGCGATTCCACTGAAGCTTCCTTT.

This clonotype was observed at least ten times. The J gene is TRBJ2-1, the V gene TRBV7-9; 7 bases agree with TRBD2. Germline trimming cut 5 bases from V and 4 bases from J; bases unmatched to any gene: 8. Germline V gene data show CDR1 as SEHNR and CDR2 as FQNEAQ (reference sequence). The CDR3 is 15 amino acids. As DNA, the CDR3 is TGTGCCAGCAGCAAAGACGGGGGGTCTTACAATGAGCAGTTCTTC. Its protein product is CASSKDGGSYNEQFF.

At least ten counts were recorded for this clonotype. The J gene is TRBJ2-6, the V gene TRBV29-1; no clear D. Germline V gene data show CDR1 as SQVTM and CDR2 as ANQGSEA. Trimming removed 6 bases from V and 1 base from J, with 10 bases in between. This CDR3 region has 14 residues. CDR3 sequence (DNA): TGCAGCGTCTCCTTTTTGTCTGGGGCCAACGTCCTGACTTTC. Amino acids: CSVSFLSGANVLTF.

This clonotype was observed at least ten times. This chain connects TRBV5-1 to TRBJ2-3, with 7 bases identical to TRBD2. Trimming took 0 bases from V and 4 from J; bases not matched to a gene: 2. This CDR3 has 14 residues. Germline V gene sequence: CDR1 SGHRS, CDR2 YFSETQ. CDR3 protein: CASSLALAADTQYF. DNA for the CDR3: TGCGCCAGCAGCTTGGCTCTAGCGGCAGATACGCAGTATTTT.

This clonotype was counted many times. CDR3 protein: CSVLDGSGANVLTF. In nucleotides, the CDR3 is TGCAGCGTACTCGATGGTTCTGGGGCCAACGTCCTGACTTTC. This chain joins TRBV29-1 and TRBJ2-6; D unresolved. The CDR3 consists of 14 residues. CDR1 and CDR2 from the germline V gene are SQVTM and ANQGSEA. V gave up 6 bases and J gave up 1 base, with 10 bases separating them.

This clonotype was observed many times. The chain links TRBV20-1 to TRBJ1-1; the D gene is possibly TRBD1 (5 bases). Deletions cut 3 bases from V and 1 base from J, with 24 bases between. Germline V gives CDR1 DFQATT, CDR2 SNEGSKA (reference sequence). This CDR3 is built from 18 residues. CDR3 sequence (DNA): TGCAGTGCTAGTCTTGAATGGGAGGACACTGGGACGAACACTGAAGCTTTCTTT. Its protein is CSASLEWEDTGTNTEAFF.

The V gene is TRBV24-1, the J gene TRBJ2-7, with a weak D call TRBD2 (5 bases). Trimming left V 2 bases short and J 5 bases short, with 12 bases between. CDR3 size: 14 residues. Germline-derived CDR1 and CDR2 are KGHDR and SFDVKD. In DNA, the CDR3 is TGTGCCACCAGTGATTCCTGGAGGACGGACGAGCAGTACTTC. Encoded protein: CATSDSWRTDEQYF.

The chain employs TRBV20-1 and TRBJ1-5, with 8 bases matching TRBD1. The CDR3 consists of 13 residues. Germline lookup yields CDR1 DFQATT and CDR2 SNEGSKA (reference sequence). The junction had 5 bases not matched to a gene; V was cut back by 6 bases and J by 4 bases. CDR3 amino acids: CSARRQGNQPQHF. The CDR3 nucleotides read TGCAGTGCGAGGAGACAGGGGAATCAGCCCCAGCATTTT.

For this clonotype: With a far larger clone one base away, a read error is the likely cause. The CDR3 loop is CASSDWRGRNTEAFF. CDR3 coding DNA: TGCGCCAGCAGTGACTGGCGGGGAAGGAACACTGAAGCTTTCTTT. The chain links TRBV6-5 to TRBJ1-1, with D unclear. Germline V gene sequence: CDR1 MNHEY, CDR2 SVGAGI. The CDR3 loop spans 15 amino acids.

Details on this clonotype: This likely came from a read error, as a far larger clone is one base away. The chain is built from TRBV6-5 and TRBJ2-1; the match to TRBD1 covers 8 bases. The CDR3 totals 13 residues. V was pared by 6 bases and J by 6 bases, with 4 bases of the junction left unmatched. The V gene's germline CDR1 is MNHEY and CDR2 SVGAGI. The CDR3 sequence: CASRRTGPNEQFF. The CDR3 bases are TGTGCCAGCAGAAGGACAGGGCCCAATGAGCAGTTCTTC.

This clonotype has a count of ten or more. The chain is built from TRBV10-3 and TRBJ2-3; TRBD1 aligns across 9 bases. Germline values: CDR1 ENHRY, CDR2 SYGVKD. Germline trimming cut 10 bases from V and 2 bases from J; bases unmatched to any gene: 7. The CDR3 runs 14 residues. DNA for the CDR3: TGTGCCACGCGGACAGGGGTTACCACAGATACGCAGTATTTT. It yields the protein CATRTGVTTDTQYF.

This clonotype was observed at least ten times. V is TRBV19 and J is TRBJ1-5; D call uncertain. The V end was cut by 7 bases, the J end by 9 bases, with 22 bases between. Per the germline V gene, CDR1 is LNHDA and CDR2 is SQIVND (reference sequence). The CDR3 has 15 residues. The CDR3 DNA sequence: TGTGCCAGTACTCTGGAGGGAGGGATTATATGGCCCCAGCATTTT. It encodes CASTLEGGIIWPQHF.

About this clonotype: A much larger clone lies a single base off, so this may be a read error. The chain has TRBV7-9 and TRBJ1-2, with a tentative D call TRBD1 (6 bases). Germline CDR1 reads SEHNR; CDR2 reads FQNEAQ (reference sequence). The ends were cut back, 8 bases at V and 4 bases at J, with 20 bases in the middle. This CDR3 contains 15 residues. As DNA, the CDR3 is TGTGCCAGCGGCCTAGAACGTTGGACAGCCTATGGCTACACCTTC. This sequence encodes CASGLERWTAYGYTF.

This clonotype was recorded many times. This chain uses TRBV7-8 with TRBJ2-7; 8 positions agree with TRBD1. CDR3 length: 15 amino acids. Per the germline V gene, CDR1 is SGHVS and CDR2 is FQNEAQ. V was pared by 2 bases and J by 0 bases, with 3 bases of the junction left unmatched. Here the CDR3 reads CASSLRGQDSYEQYF. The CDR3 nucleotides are TGTGCCAGCAGCTTAAGGGGACAGGACTCCTACGAGCAGTACTTC.

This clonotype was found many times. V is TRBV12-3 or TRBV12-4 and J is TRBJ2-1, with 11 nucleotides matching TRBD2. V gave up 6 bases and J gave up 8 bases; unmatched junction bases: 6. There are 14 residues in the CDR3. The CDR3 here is CASRLAGAGYEQFF. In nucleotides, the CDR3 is TGTGCCAGCAGACTAGCGGGGGCTGGCTATGAGCAGTTCTTC.

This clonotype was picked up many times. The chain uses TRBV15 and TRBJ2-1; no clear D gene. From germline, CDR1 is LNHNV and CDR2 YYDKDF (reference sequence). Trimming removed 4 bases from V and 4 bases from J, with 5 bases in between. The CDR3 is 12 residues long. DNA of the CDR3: TGTGCCACCAGCACCCGTTACAATGAGCAGTTCTTC. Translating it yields CATSTRYNEQFF.

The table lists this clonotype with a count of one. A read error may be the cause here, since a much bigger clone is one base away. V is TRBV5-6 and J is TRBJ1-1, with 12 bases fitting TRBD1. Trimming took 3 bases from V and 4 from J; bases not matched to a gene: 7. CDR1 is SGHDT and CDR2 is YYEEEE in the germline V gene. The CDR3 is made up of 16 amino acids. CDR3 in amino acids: CASSWDRGRPGTEAFF. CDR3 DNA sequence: TGTGCCAGCAGCTGGGACAGGGGGCGCCCCGGCACTGAAGCTTTCTTT.

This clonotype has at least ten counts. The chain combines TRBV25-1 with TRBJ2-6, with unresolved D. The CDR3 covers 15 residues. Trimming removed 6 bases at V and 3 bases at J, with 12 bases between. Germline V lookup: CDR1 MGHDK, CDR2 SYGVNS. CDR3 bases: TGTGCCAGCAGCCCCGGCTGGGGTGGGGCCAACGTCCTGACTTTC. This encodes CASSPGWGGANVLTF.

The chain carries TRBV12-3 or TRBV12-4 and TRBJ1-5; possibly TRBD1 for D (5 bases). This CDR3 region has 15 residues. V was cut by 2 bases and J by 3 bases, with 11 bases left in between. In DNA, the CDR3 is TGTGCCAGCAGTTTAAGAGGGGCGAACAATCAGCCCCAGCATTTT. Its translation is CASSLRGANNQPQHF.

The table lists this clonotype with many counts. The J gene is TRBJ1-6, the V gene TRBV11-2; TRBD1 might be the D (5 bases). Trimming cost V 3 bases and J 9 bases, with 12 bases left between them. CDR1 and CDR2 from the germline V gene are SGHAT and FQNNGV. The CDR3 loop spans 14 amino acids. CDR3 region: CASSFGGIGSPLHF. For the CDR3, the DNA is TGTGCCAGCAGCTTTGGGGGGATCGGTTCACCCCTCCACTTT.

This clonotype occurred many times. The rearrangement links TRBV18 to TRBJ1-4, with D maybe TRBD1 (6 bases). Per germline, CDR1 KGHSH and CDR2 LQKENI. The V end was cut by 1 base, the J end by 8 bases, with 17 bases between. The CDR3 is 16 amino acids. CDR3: CASSPQNREFGEKLFF. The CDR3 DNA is TGTGCCAGCTCACCACAAAACAGGGAGTTCGGGGAAAAACTGTTTTTT. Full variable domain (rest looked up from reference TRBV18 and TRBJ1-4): NAGVMQNPRHLVRRRGQEARLRCSPMKGHSHVYWYRQLPEEGLKFMVYLQKENIIDESGMPKERFSAEFPKEGPSILRIQQVVRGDSAAYFCASSPQNREFGEKLFFGSGTQLSVL.

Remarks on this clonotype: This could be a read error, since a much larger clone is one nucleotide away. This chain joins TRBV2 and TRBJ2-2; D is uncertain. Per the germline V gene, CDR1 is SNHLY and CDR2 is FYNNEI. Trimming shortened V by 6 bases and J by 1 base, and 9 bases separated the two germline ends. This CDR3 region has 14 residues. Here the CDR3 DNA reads TGTGCCAGCAGGTTTACCGAGAACACCGGGGAGCTGTTTTTT. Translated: CASRFTENTGELFF.

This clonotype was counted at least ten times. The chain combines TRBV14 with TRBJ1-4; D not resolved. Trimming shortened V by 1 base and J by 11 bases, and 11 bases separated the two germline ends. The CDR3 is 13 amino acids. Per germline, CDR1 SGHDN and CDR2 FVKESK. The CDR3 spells CASSQVGGVKLFF. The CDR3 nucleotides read TGTGCCAGCAGCCAAGTGGGCGGTGTGAAACTGTTTTTT. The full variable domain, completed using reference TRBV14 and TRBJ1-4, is EAGVTQFPSHSVIEKGQTVTLRCDPISGHDNLYWYRRVMGKEIKFLLHFVKESKQDESGMPNNRFLAERTGGTYSTLKVQPAELEDSGVYFCASSQVGGVKLFFGSGTQLSVL.

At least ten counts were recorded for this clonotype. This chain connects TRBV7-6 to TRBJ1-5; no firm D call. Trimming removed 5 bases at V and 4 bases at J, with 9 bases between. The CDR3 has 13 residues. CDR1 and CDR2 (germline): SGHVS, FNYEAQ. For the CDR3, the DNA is TGTGCCAGCAGCAATCAGAAGAATCAGCCCCAGCATTTT. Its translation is CASSNQKNQPQHF.

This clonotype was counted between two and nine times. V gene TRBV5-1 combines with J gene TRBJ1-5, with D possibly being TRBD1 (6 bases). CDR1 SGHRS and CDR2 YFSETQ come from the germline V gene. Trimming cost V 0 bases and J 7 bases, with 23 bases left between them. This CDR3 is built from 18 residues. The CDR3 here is CASSLARKKLGGGQPQHF. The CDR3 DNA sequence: TGCGCCAGCAGCTTGGCCCGCAAGAAGTTAGGTGGGGGCCAGCCCCAGCATTTT. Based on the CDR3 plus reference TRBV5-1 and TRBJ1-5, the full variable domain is KAGVTQTPRYLIKTRGQQVTLSCSPISGHRSVSWYQQTPGQGLQFLFEYFSETQRNKGNFPGRFSGRQFSNSRSEMNVSTLELGDSALYLCASSLARKKLGGGQPQHFGDGTRLSIL.

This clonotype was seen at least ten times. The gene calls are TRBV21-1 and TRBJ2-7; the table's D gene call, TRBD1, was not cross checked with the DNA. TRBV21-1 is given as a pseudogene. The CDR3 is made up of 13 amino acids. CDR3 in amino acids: CASSKDRPYEQYF. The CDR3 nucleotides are TGTGCCAGCAGCAAAGACAGGCCCTACGAGCAGTACTTC.

The CDR3 sequence is CSVERTGLMQYF. In DNA form, the CDR3 reads TGCAGCGTTGAAAGGACTGGGTTAATGCAGTATTTT. The chain combines TRBV29-1 with TRBJ2-3, with D perhaps TRBD2 (5 bases). The CDR3 contains 12 residues. CDR1 and CDR2 (germline): SQVTM, ANQGSEA. Trimming cost V 2 bases and J 11 bases, with 14 bases left between them.

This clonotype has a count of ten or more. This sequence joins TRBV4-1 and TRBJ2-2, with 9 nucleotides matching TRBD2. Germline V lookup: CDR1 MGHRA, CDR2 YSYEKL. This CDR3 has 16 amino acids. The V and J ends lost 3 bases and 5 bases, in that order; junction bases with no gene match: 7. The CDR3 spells CASSQEGAGGTGELFF. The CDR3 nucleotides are TGCGCCAGCAGCCAGGAGGGGGCGGGGGGGACCGGGGAGCTGTTTTTT.